The TCR beta chain under discussion was sequenced for a study of identical twins. Findings and caveats of the study: In drawing conclusions, the study used cross-sectional statistical analysis and did not follow the same donors.

Many counts were recorded for this clonotype. Its target is not known. The length of the CDR3 is 12 residues. Germline V gene sequence: CDR1 SQVTM, CDR2 ANQGSEA. V gave up 6 bases and J gave up 4 bases, with 12 bases separating them. TCRdb itself ran the 5' RACE reads through MiXCR, one entry per CDR3 protein. The repertoire includes roughly 250,000 distinct CDR3 sequences, 6% to 8% of them detected once, and under 6% sits in the top ten. These sequences were also reported in another study, on yellow fever vaccine responses in identical twins. That report notes: The T cell response to vaccination in identical twins was reportedly partly convergent and partly personalized.

The TCR was taken from a woman between 18 and 30 years old in good health. Sequenced: CD8+ T cells sorted from blood. V gene TRBV29-1 combines with J gene TRBJ1-2; D not certain. This CDR3 is CSVDLKGYGYTF. The CDR3 DNA reads as TGCAGCGTCGACCTGAAGGGCTATGGCTACACCTTC.